These 10 T cell receptor beta chains came from one sample sequenced in a study of shared clonotypes between healthy human individuals. The method was immunoSEQ multiplex PCR; TCRdb's version includes in-frame clones alone and lacks a portion of them. The repertoire holds about 520,000 clones, with 95% to 97% as singletons. Input material: naive CD4+ T cells sorted from blood. Sample subset: CD45RA+ positively selected. The source of these receptors is a woman between 25 and 40 years old in good health.

The chain uses TRBV28 and TRBJ2-1; a possible D gene is TRBD2 (6 bases). CDR3 length equals 19 residues. The V end was cut by 0 bases, the J end by 3 bases, with 21 bases between. Germline CDR1 reads MDHEN; CDR2 reads SYDVKM. The CDR3 sequence is CASSLWGLKSGLSYNEQFF. CDR3 sequence (DNA): TGTGCCAGCAGTTTATGGGGTTTGAAGTCGGGACTCAGCTACAATGAGCAGTTCTTC. The full variable domain, rest sourced from reference TRBV28 and TRBJ2-1, is DVKVTQSSRYLVKRTGEKVFLECVQDMDHENMFWYRQDPGLGLRLIYFSYDVKMKEKGDIPEGYSVSREKKERFSLILESASTNQTSMYLCASSLWGLKSGLSYNEQFFGPGTRLTVL.

The V gene is TRBV11-2, the J gene TRBJ2-5; D not resolved. The J call may be incorrect, as the DNA end agrees better with TRBJ2-7. The length of the CDR3 is 12 residues. Germline V gene sequence: CDR1 SGHAT, CDR2 FQNNGV. The CDR3 DNA reads TGTGCCAGCAGCTTAGCCCCGGGCGAGCAGTACTTC. The encoded protein is CASSLAPGEQYF.

V usage is TRBV18 and J usage is TRBJ2-7; D ambiguous. Between the trimmed V and J ends, which lost 3 bases and 2 bases, there was a span of 8 bases. Looked up from germline, CDR1 is KGHSH and CDR2 is LQKENI. The CDR3 sequence is 13 residues long. The CDR3 DNA is TGTGCCAGCTCACCGGGCGGACCCTACGAGCAGTACTTC. Protein sequence: CASSPGGPYEQYF.

The gene calls are TRBV11-2 and TRBJ1-1; a possible D gene is TRBD1 (5 bases). This CDR3 contains 15 residues. The germline CDR1 and CDR2 sequences are SGHAT and FQNNGV. V was pared by 3 bases and J by 1 base, with 12 bases between. This CDR3 is CASSFSTASNTEAFF. For the CDR3, the DNA is TGTGCCAGCAGCTTCTCGACAGCCTCGAACACTGAAGCTTTCTTT.

The V and J genes are TRBV19 and TRBJ2-5; 9 bases align to TRBD2. Matching the DNA end better, TRBJ2-7 makes the J call doubtful. The CDR3 extends over 14 amino acids. From germline, CDR1 is LNHDA and CDR2 SQIVND (reference sequence). The CDR3 bases are TGTGCCAGCACCCGTAGCGGGAGATCGGACGAGCAGTACTTC. This encodes CASTRSGRSDEQYF.

This chain links TRBV4-1 with TRBJ1-2; D call uncertain. Germline assignment: CDR1 MGHRA and CDR2 YSYEKL. The CDR3 loop spans 15 amino acids. V gave up 4 bases and J gave up 7 bases, with 19 bases separating them. This CDR3 is CASSRDVVTLPGYTF. The CDR3 region has the DNA TGCGCCAGCAGCCGAGACGTTGTGACACTTCCTGGCTACACCTTC.

This sequence joins TRBV7-3 and TRBJ2-3; 15 positions agree with TRBD2. With 9 bases clipped from V and 10 bases from J, the junction kept 5 bases outside the gene matches. The CDR3 is 13 amino acids. CDR1 and CDR2 (germline): SGHTA, FQGTGA. The chain's CDR3 is CASGLAGGPAQYF. CDR3 coding DNA: TGTGCCAGTGGACTAGCGGGAGGGCCTGCGCAGTATTTT.

This chain uses TRBV18 with TRBJ2-2; D tentatively fits TRBD1 or TRBD2 (5 bases each). In germline, CDR1 is KGHSH, CDR2 LQKENI. This CDR3 contains 17 residues. V was pared by 0 bases and J by 0 bases, with 11 bases between. In DNA form, the CDR3 reads TGTGCCAGCTCACCACCGGGACGAAGATCGAACACCGGGGAGCTGTTTTTT. Its protein product is CASSPPGRRSNTGELFF.

CDR3 nucleotides: TGTGCCAGCAGCTGGGGACTGAACACAGATACGCAGTATTTT. It specifies CASSWGLNTDTQYF. This sequence joins TRBV5-6 and TRBJ2-3, with a tentative D call TRBD2 (6 bases). Trimming took off 3 bases at V and 2 bases at J, with 10 bases between the two ends. Looked up from germline, CDR1 is SGHDT and CDR2 is YYEEEE. This CDR3 region has 14 residues.

V usage is TRBV27 and J usage is TRBJ2-1, with 11 bases aligning to TRBD1. This CDR3 is 15 amino acids long. V lost 6 bases and J lost 9; bases outside the gene matches: 10. The germline CDR1 and CDR2 sequences are MNHEY and SMNVEV (reference sequence). CDR3: CASRKGQGAHGEQFF. CDR3 nucleotide sequence: TGTGCCAGCAGAAAAGGACAGGGGGCTCATGGTGAGCAGTTCTTC.